The source of this T cell receptor (beta chain) is a study of immune evolution from preneoplasia to lung adenocarcinoma. Trimming cost V 6 bases and J 6 bases; bases outside gene matches: 6. The CDR3 is made up of 14 amino acids. The germline V gene encodes CDR1 MNHNY and CDR2 SVGAGI (reference sequence). Profiling relied on immunoSEQ multiplex PCR, and the TCRdb table lists in-frame clones only, not all of them. The table has around 4,800 clones, around 81% seen once. This sequence was found in a person between 55 and 80 years old with lung adenocarcinoma. This sequence joins TRBV6-6 and TRBJ2-2; 8 nucleotides align to TRBD1. Sequenced sample: FFPE minimally invasive lung adenocarcinoma tissue. The CDR3 region is CASRQGAGAGELFF. CDR3 DNA: TGTGCCAGCAGGCAGGGGGCAGGCGCCGGGGAGCTGTTTTTT.